This paragraph covers one T cell receptor (beta chain) sequence. Per the original methods: For nucleated cells, counts were estimated from reference gene primer amplification. This table comes from immunoSEQ multiplex PCR, and its TCRdb copy is limited to in-frame clones, with some not included. The V and J calls and clone size come from that table; D and trimming were worked out from the DNA. The data show a few hundred thousand clones, roughly 85% seen once. The entry originates in a study of blood T cell repertoires in COVID-19. Study at large: Sources were T cells, B-cell-depleted T cells, or PBMCs; the material itself was cDNA or gDNA.

Adults between roughly 18 and 100 years of age took part from 20 to 25 US areas. Cohorts were determined from participant-reported clinical history. Germline assignment: CDR1 PRHDT and CDR2 FYEKMQ (reference sequence). With V trimmed by 5 bases and J by 10 bases, 7 bases remained unmatched. The CDR3 has 12 residues. The gene calls are TRBV13 and TRBJ1-1; 7 bases fit TRBD1. The TCR originated in a man in his forties or fifties who had recovered from COVID-19. The specimen was PBMCs or T cells enriched from blood (not recorded which). The CDR3 DNA reads TGTGCCAGCAGCAACCAGGGGGATGGAGCTTTCTTT. It is translated as CASSNQGDGAFF.